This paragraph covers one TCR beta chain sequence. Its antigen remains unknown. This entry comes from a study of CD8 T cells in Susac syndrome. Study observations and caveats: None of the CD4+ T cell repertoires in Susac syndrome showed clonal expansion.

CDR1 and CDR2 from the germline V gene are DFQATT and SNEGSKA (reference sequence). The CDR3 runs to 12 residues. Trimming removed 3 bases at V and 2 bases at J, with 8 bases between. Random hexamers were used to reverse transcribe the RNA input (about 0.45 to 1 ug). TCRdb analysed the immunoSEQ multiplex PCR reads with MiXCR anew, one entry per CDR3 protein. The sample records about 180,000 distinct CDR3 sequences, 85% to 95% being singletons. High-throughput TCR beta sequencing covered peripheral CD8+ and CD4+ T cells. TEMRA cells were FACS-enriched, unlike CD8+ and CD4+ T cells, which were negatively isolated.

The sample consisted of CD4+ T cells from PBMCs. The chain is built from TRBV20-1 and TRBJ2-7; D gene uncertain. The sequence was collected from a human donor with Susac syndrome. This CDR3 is CSASPETYEQYF. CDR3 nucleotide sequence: TGCAGTGCTAGCCCAGAGACCTACGAGCAGTACTTC.